This T cell receptor (beta chain) stems from a study of T cells in Graves' hyperthyroidism and ophthalmopathy. Study-level points and caveats: The model identified upcoming ophthalmopathy a median around 7.1 months ahead of onset.

This clonotype appeared many times. The antigen remains unidentified. Amplification of TCR beta CDR3 regions used RNA as the template. HTBI primers were employed in a first-round RT-PCR of the TCR CDR3. TCRdb called the multiplex PCR reads again in MiXCR, with one record for every CDR3 protein. In the table there are about 270,000 distinct CDR3 sequences, roughly a quarter of which are singletons. Inclusion characteristics of ophthalmopathy patients comprised a Clinical Activity Score of at least 3, a NOSPECS grade of at least 4, and duration under 3 months. Not enrolled were patients with uncontrolled infection, other autoimmune disease, pregnancy or lactation. Fresh 10 ml peripheral blood yielded PBMCs. Germline V lookup: CDR1 MDHEN, CDR2 SYDVKM. The CDR3 sequence is 13 residues long. V was trimmed by 5 bases and J by 2 bases, leaving 10 bases between them.

The chain couples TRBV28 to TRBJ2-7, with unresolved D. This TCR derives from a woman in her thirties or forties with Graves' ophthalmopathy. The sample taken for sequencing was blood. CDR3 loop: CASSPLRTYEQYF. As DNA, the CDR3 is TGTGCCAGCAGTCCATTACGTACCTACGAGCAGTACTTC.